These T cell receptor beta chains were read from a single sample in a study of T cell repertoires in cytomegalovirus infection. Their antigens remain unidentified. TCRdb recomputed calls from the reads with MiXCR, one row per CDR3 protein. The sample shows 750,000 to 900,000 distinct CDR3 sequences, 25% to 35% of them seen only once. The sample was cultured CD8+ T cells from PBMCs, taken from culture after CMV antigen stimulation. These receptors were collected from a human donor in good health (CMV status not recorded). Some clones in this sample may be carry-over from other donors' samples. The CDR3 runs from the conserved cysteine through the conserved F or W. A D gene is named only where the DNA matches it firmly. Clone size, where shown, is once, few, many, or a class for clones that have expanded.

j_call v_call d_call clone_size cdr3_aa cdr3_nt
TRBJ2-7 TRBV6-5 TRBD1 . CASSYGTAPFLVDEQYF TGTGCCAGCAGCTACGGGACAGCGCCATTCCTAGTCGACGAGCAGTACTTC
TRBJ1-2 TRBV27 . . CASSSPTSTYGYTF TGTGCCAGCAGTTCGCCAACTTCAACCTATGGCTACACCTTC
TRBJ2-3 TRBV10-3 TRBD2 . CAISEKRGRWPQYF TGTGCCATCAGTGAAAAGCGGGGGAGGTGGCCGCAGTATTTT
TRBJ1-2 TRBV24-1 . . CATSGPGHYGYTF TGTGCCACCAGTGGTCCGGGACACTATGGCTACACCTTC
TRBJ2-7 TRBV4-1 . many CASSQVFRKGREQYF TGCGCCAGCAGCCAAGTATTCAGGAAGGGTCGCGAGCAGTACTTC
TRBJ2-1 TRBV6-2/TRBV6-3 . many CASSEQGSYNEQFF TGTGCCAGCAGTGAACAGGGTTCCTACAATGAGCAGTTCTTC
TRBJ2-3 TRBV24-1 . few CATSDSRHSWSDTQYF TGTGCCACCAGTGATTCCCGACATAGTTGGTCAGATACGCAGTATTTT
TRBJ1-2 TRBV6-1 . . CASLQTGTNYGYTF TGTGCCAGCCTACAGACAGGAACTAACTATGGCTACACCTTC
TRBJ2-1 TRBV6-5 . . CASSFNIYNEQFF TGTGCCAGCAGCTTCAACATCTACAATGAGCAGTTCTTC
TRBJ1-1 TRBV7-6 TRBD1 few CASRPRPGGDTEAFF TGTGCCAGCAGGCCCCGTCCAGGGGGGGACACTGAAGCTTTCTTT
TRBJ1-1 TRBV12-3/TRBV12-4 . . CANEDRKNTEAFF TGTGCCAACGAGGACAGAAAGAACACTGAAGCTTTCTTT
TRBJ2-7 TRBV6-5 . once CASSYLSSKTGHSEYF TGTGCCAGCAGTTACCTCAGCTCTAAGACAGGCCATAGTGAGTACTTC
TRBJ2-5 TRBV24-1 . . CATSEAGTEETQYF TGTGCCACCAGTGAGGCCGGGACTGAAGAGACCCAGTACTTC
TRBJ2-3 TRBV6-2/TRBV6-3 TRBD2 . CASSLGLAGGWDTQYF TGTGCCAGCAGCCTAGGACTAGCGGGGGGATGGGATACGCAGTATTTT
TRBJ1-1 TRBV19 . few CASSIAEGTEAFF TGTGCCAGTAGTATAGCTGAGGGAACTGAAGCTTTCTTT
TRBJ1-6 TRBV12-3/TRBV12-4 TRBD1 . CASRPQGALNSPLHF TGTGCCAGCAGACCACAGGGGGCCTTAAATTCACCCCTCCACTTT
TRBJ1-2 TRBV3-1 TRBD1 . CANSQAGQRLYGYTF TGTGCCAACAGCCAAGCGGGACAGAGACTTTATGGCTACACCTTC
TRBJ1-1 TRBV15 . . CATSRVPNTEAFF TGTGCCACCAGCAGAGTTCCAAACACTGAAGCTTTCTTT
TRBJ1-1 TRBV6-2/TRBV6-3 . . CASSYLGIETEAFF TGTGCCAGCAGTTACTTGGGAATAGAAACTGAAGCTTTCTTT
TRBJ1-2 TRBV27 . . CASSYGRGPAGGYTF TGTGCCAGCAGTTACGGGCGGGGACCGGCAGGGGGCTACACCTTC
TRBJ2-5 TRBV6-1 TRBD2 many CASSTSGAYQETQYF TGTGCCAGCAGCACTAGCGGGGCGTACCAAGAGACCCAGTACTTC
TRBJ2-7 TRBV24-1 . . CATSTFRSSYEQYF TGTGCCACCAGTACATTTAGGAGCTCCTACGAGCAGTACTTC
TRBJ1-6 TRBV2 TRBD1 few CATLLFGTGYNSPLHF TGTGCCACCCTACTATTCGGGACAGGCTATAATTCACCCCTCCACTTT
TRBJ2-3 TRBV6-5 . . CASSYFVGITDTQYF TGTGCCAGCAGTTACTTCGTGGGGATCACAGATACGCAGTATTTT
TRBJ1-2 TRBV10-3 . . CAISWTYGYTF TGTGCCATCAGTTGGACGTATGGCTACACCTTC
TRBJ2-7 TRBV2 . . CASSAPGTGVYEQYF TGTGCCAGCAGTGCTCCCGGGACCGGCGTTTACGAGCAGTACTTC
TRBJ2-3 TRBV6-1 TRBD2 few CASRPLAGARDTQYF TGTGCCAGCAGGCCCCTAGCGGGGGCGCGGGATACGCAGTATTTT
TRBJ2-7 TRBV19 . few CASSLFTGTGYEQYF TGTGCCAGTAGTCTTTTTACTGGCACTGGCTACGAGCAGTACTTC
TRBJ2-1 TRBV4-1 . few CASSHKNGGPSYNEQFF TGCGCCAGCAGCCACAAGAACGGGGGGCCCTCCTACAATGAGCAGTTCTTC
TRBJ2-3 TRBV27 . few CATTGGRRLESDTQYF TGTGCCACCACGGGGGGCCGAAGGTTAGAATCAGATACGCAGTATTTT
TRBJ1-6 TRBV15 . once CATSRAFNSPLHF TGTGCCACCAGCAGGGCCTTTAATTCACCCCTCCACTTT
TRBJ2-7 TRBV6-2/TRBV6-3 . few CASRFPSGRGLTIAPYEQYF TGTGCCAGCAGATTCCCCTCCGGGCGGGGGCTTACGATTGCCCCCTACGAGCAGTACTTC
TRBJ2-1 TRBV27 . . CASSITRGGVTEQFF TGTGCCAGCAGCATAACCAGGGGGGGCGTGACTGAGCAGTTCTTC
TRBJ1-2 TRBV7-6 . . CASSLERDDYGYTF TGTGCCAGCAGCCTAGAGAGGGACGACTATGGCTACACCTTC
TRBJ1-1 TRBV4-3 . . CASSQELNPIRRNTEAFF TGCGCCAGCAGCCAAGAGCTGAACCCAATCAGGAGGAACACTGAAGCTTTCTTT
TRBJ2-1 TRBV5-1 TRBD2 many CASSWLAGGPYNEQFF TGTGCCAGCAGCTGGCTAGCGGGGGGGCCGTACAATGAGCAGTTCTTC
TRBJ1-5 TRBV28 TRBD1 . CASSFSGTGNQPQHF TGTGCCAGCAGTTTTTCCGGGACAGGGAATCAGCCCCAGCATTTT
TRBJ2-7 TRBV12-3/TRBV12-4 . few CASSGWTVYHSYEQYF TGTGCCAGCAGTGGGTGGACTGTATACCATTCCTACGAGCAGTACTTC
TRBJ2-3 TRBV4-2 . . CASSSRDTYTDTQYF TGTGCCAGCAGCTCCCGGGACACTTACACAGATACGCAGTATTTT
TRBJ1-1 TRBV7-6 TRBD1 . CASSSLHRGDTEAFF TGTGCCAGCAGCTCCCTACACAGGGGGGACACTGAAGCTTTCTTT
TRBJ2-1 TRBV4-3 TRBD2 . CASSPGTRAIEQFF TGCGCCAGCAGCCCCGGGACTAGAGCCATTGAGCAGTTCTTC
TRBJ2-2 TRBV29-1 TRBD2 . CSVETLAGANTGELFF TGCAGCGTTGAGACGTTAGCGGGGGCGAACACCGGGGAGCTGTTTTTT
TRBJ2-1 TRBV6-2/TRBV6-3 . few CASSPLDREDEQFF TGTGCCAGCAGTCCTCTGGATAGGGAGGATGAGCAGTTCTTC
TRBJ1-2 TRBV7-6 . few CASSLNRLGAGLSNYGYTF TGTGCCAGCAGCTTAAATCGCTTGGGGGCAGGGCTAAGTAACTATGGCTACACCTTC
TRBJ2-5 TRBV4-3 . few CASSQENTVERETQYF TGCGCCAGCAGCCAAGAGAATACCGTCGAGAGGGAGACCCAGTACTTC
TRBJ1-1 TRBV28 . . CASLTRANIGAEAFF TGTGCCAGTCTTACGAGGGCCAATATCGGGGCTGAAGCTTTCTTT
TRBJ1-3 TRBV5-5 . . CASSLGLGGPYSGNTIYF TGTGCCAGCAGCTTGGGTTTGGGAGGACCTTACTCTGGAAACACCATATATTTT
TRBJ1-2 TRBV2 . . CASSGPLEHYGYTF TGTGCCAGCAGTGGCCCGCTGGAGCACTATGGCTACACCTTC
TRBJ1-4 TRBV7-9 TRBD1 . CASSLGPQGAGKLFF TGTGCCAGCAGCTTAGGCCCCCAGGGGGCCGGTAAACTGTTTTTT
TRBJ2-7 TRBV7-9 . few CASSPLEQYF TGTGCCAGCAGCCCTCTCGAGCAGTACTTC
TRBJ1-1 TRBV18 . few CASSPLGMEFQTEAFF TGTGCCAGCTCACCCCTCGGTATGGAATTCCAGACTGAAGCTTTCTTT
TRBJ2-1 TRBV2 TRBD2 few CASSGPGLAGFEQFF TGTGCCAGCAGTGGCCCGGGACTAGCGGGGTTTGAGCAGTTCTTC
TRBJ2-7 TRBV6-6 . . CASSYARPYEQYF TGTGCCAGCAGTTACGCCCGCCCCTACGAGCAGTACTTC
TRBJ2-5 TRBV7-9 . few CASSPTDRFVQETQYF TGTGCCAGCAGCCCTACGGACAGATTCGTCCAAGAGACCCAGTACTTC
TRBJ1-2 TRBV5-6 TRBD1 . CASSWGQGDGYTF TGTGCCAGCAGCTGGGGACAGGGGGACGGCTACACCTTC